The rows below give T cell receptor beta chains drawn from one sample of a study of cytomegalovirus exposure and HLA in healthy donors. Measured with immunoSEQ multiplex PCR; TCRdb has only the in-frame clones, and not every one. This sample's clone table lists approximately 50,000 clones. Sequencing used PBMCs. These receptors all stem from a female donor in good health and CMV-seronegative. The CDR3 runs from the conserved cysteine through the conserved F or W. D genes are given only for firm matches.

CDR3 DNA: TGTGCCAGCAGTGAAGCGCCAGGGTCACAAGAGACCCAGTACTTC
CDR3 protein: CASSEAPGSQETQYF
D gene: .
J gene: TRBJ2-5
V gene: TRBV6-1

CDR3 DNA: TGCGCCAGCAGCTTGGCTCAAGGGACAGGGGGCGCGAACGACGAGCAGTACTTC
CDR3 protein: CASSLAQGTGGANDEQYF
D gene: TRBD1
J gene: TRBJ2-7
V gene: TRBV5-1

CDR3 DNA: TGTGCCAGCAGCTTAGTAGTGACTAGCGGGTCCTACAATGAGCAGTTCTTC
CDR3 protein: CASSLVVTSGSYNEQFF
D gene: TRBD2
J gene: TRBJ2-1
V gene: TRBV7-2

CDR3 DNA: TGCGCCAGCAGCAGGACGGGGTCCTCCTACAATGAGCAGTTCTTC
CDR3 protein: CASSRTGSSYNEQFF
D gene: .
J gene: TRBJ2-1
V gene: TRBV5-1

CDR3 DNA: TGTGCCAGCAGCTTAAGTGTCGAGGGCTATGGCTACACCTTC
CDR3 protein: CASSLSVEGYGYTF
D gene: .
J gene: TRBJ1-2
V gene: TRBV7-9

CDR3 DNA: TGCGCCAGCAAGCTTGCGGGGAGAAGAGAGACCCAGTACTTC
CDR3 protein: CASKLAGRRETQYF
D gene: .
J gene: TRBJ2-5
V gene: TRBV5-1

CDR3 DNA: TGCGCCAGCAGCCAAGATCTGGACTTGTTCAACTATGGCTACACCTTC
CDR3 protein: CASSQDLDLFNYGYTF
D gene: .
J gene: TRBJ1-2
V gene: TRBV4-1

CDR3 DNA: TGTGCCAGCAGCTTCAGGACAGGGGTCCGAGAGACCCAGTACTTC
CDR3 protein: CASSFRTGVRETQYF
D gene: TRBD1
J gene: TRBJ2-5
V gene: TRBV13

CDR3 DNA: TGTGCCAGCAGCGTGGGCGGGGCCGATGAGCAGTTCTTC
CDR3 protein: CASSVGGADEQFF
D gene: .
J gene: TRBJ2-1
V gene: TRBV9

CDR3 DNA: TGCGCCAGCAGCCAAGTTGCGGAATGGGTGGGCACTGAAGCTTTCTTT
CDR3 protein: CASSQVAEWVGTEAFF
D gene: .
J gene: TRBJ1-1
V gene: TRBV4-3

CDR3 DNA: TGTGCCAGCTCACCACCGGTCGCCGGGGCAACTAATGAAAAACTGTTTTTT
CDR3 protein: CASSPPVAGATNEKLFF
D gene: .
J gene: TRBJ1-4
V gene: TRBV18

CDR3 DNA: TGTGCCAGCAGCCAAGAAATAGGGCTAGCGGGAGGAACCTACGAGCAGTACTTC
CDR3 protein: CASSQEIGLAGGTYEQYF
D gene: TRBD2
J gene: TRBJ2-7
V gene: TRBV4-2

CDR3 DNA: TGTGCCTGGAGTGATAACTCCTACAATGAGCAGTTCTTC
CDR3 protein: CAWSDNSYNEQFF
D gene: .
J gene: TRBJ2-1
V gene: TRBV30

CDR3 DNA: TGCGCCAGCAGCTTCGGCCTAGCGGGGAGAGGCAATGAGCAGTTCTTC
CDR3 protein: CASSFGLAGRGNEQFF
D gene: TRBD2
J gene: TRBJ2-1
V gene: TRBV5-1

CDR3 DNA: TGTGCCAGCTCACCATCGGGGGTAGCTGGAGTGCGTAATTCACCCCTCCACTTT
CDR3 protein: CASSPSGVAGVRNSPLHF
D gene: .
J gene: TRBJ1-6
V gene: TRBV18

CDR3 DNA: TGCGCCAGCAGCCAACGGCCCTCCACCCGGGACAGGGTAGCGAATACGCAGTATTTT
CDR3 protein: CASSQRPSTRDRVANTQYF
D gene: TRBD1
J gene: TRBJ2-3
V gene: TRBV4-3

CDR3 DNA: TGTGCCTGGAAGTTTGTTAGCCAAGGTGGCTACACCTTC
CDR3 protein: CAWKFVSQGGYTF
D gene: .
J gene: TRBJ1-2
V gene: TRBV30

CDR3 DNA: TGTGCCAGCTCACCACGTCGGGGGGCCTACGAGCAGTACTTC
CDR3 protein: CASSPRRGAYEQYF
D gene: TRBD2
J gene: TRBJ2-7
V gene: TRBV18

CDR3 DNA: TGTGCCAGCTCACCACCGCGGGCCATGAACACTGAAGCTTTCTTT
CDR3 protein: CASSPPRAMNTEAFF
D gene: .
J gene: TRBJ1-1
V gene: TRBV18

CDR3 DNA: TGTGCCAGCAGTGAATTCTTCGCTGAAGCTTTCTTT
CDR3 protein: CASSEFFAEAFF
D gene: .
J gene: TRBJ1-1
V gene: TRBV6-1

CDR3 DNA: TGTGCCAGCAGAGGACAGGGGGACAATTCACCCCTCCACTTT
CDR3 protein: CASRGQGDNSPLHF
D gene: TRBD1
J gene: TRBJ1-6
V gene: TRBV6-1

CDR3 DNA: TGCGCCAGCAGCTCTCAGGGGAGTTCAACTAATGAAAAACTGTTTTTT
CDR3 protein: CASSSQGSSTNEKLFF
D gene: .
J gene: TRBJ1-4
V gene: TRBV5-1

CDR3 DNA: TGTGCCAGCAGGACTTCCCAGCAGGGGGCCACTGAAGCTTTCTTT
CDR3 protein: CASRTSQQGATEAFF
D gene: TRBD1
J gene: TRBJ1-1
V gene: TRBV25-1

CDR3 DNA: TGTGCCAGCTACGCAGGTTATTCCTACAATGAGCAGTTCTTC
CDR3 protein: CASYAGYSYNEQFF
D gene: .
J gene: TRBJ2-1
V gene: TRBV18

CDR3 DNA: TGTGCCATCAGTGGGCAAAGGGGAGGGTTCTCCTACGAGCAGTACTTC
CDR3 protein: CAISGQRGGFSYEQYF
D gene: TRBD2
J gene: TRBJ2-7
V gene: TRBV10-3

CDR3 DNA: TGCGCCAGCAGCTTGAGTCGGGAAGGGCACGGGGAGCTGTTTTTT
CDR3 protein: CASSLSREGHGELFF
D gene: .
J gene: TRBJ2-2
V gene: TRBV5-1

CDR3 DNA: TGTGCCAGCAGCTTTATCAGGGGGCCTGTCGGAGAGACCCAGTACTTC
CDR3 protein: CASSFIRGPVGETQYF
D gene: TRBD1
J gene: TRBJ2-5
V gene: TRBV5-6

CDR3 DNA: TGTGCCAGCGCAAGGCGGACCTACGAGCAGTACTTC
CDR3 protein: CASARRTYEQYF
D gene: .
J gene: TRBJ2-7
V gene: TRBV5-6

CDR3 DNA: TGTGCCAGCAGCGTGGGCCCAGATACGCAGTATTTT
CDR3 protein: CASSVGPDTQYF
D gene: .
J gene: TRBJ2-3
V gene: TRBV9

CDR3 DNA: TGTGCCACCAGCGAGACATTTTATAACTATGGCTACACCTTC
CDR3 protein: CATSETFYNYGYTF
D gene: .
J gene: TRBJ1-2
V gene: TRBV15

CDR3 DNA: TGCGCCAGCAGCCAGGAACCAACAGGGGGCGACGCTGAAGCTTTCTTT
CDR3 protein: CASSQEPTGGDAEAFF
D gene: TRBD1
J gene: TRBJ1-1
V gene: TRBV4-3

CDR3 DNA: TGTGCCAGCAGTGACCTAGCGGGAGGACACAATGAGCAGTTCTTC
CDR3 protein: CASSDLAGGHNEQFF
D gene: TRBD2
J gene: TRBJ2-1
V gene: TRBV6-1

CDR3 DNA: TGTGCCAGCCATGGACTCATTTCCTTTGGGGCCAACGTCCTGACTTTC
CDR3 protein: CASHGLISFGANVLTF
D gene: .
J gene: TRBJ2-6
V gene: TRBV5-6

CDR3 DNA: TGTGCCCACGACAGGCTAAACTATGGCTACACCTTC
CDR3 protein: CAHDRLNYGYTF
D gene: .
J gene: TRBJ1-2
V gene: TRBV5-8

CDR3 DNA: TGTGCCAGCAGTTACTCGGGCGGGGGGCCGACAGATACGCAGTATTTT
CDR3 protein: CASSYSGGGPTDTQYF
D gene: TRBD2
J gene: TRBJ2-3
V gene: TRBV6-5

CDR3 DNA: TGCGCCAGCAGCCATTCGATGGGGCAGGGTAAGGATGAAAAACTGTTTTTT
CDR3 protein: CASSHSMGQGKDEKLFF
D gene: .
J gene: TRBJ1-4
V gene: TRBV4-3

CDR3 DNA: TGTGCCAGCTCACCCCGCTCCTACGAGCAGTACTTC
CDR3 protein: CASSPRSYEQYF
D gene: .
J gene: TRBJ2-7
V gene: TRBV18

CDR3 DNA: TGTGCCAGCAGCCCCCGTACTAGCGTCGGGGCAGAGACCCAGTACTTC
CDR3 protein: CASSPRTSVGAETQYF
D gene: TRBD2
J gene: TRBJ2-5
V gene: TRBV7-2

CDR3 DNA: TGTGCTAGTGGCCGGGACAGCTACTATGGCTACACCTTC
CDR3 protein: CASGRDSYYGYTF
D gene: TRBD1
J gene: TRBJ1-2
V gene: TRBV12-5

CDR3 DNA: TGCGCCAGCAGCTTCGAGCGGAGAGCCACAGATACGCAGTATTTT
CDR3 protein: CASSFERRATDTQYF
D gene: .
J gene: TRBJ2-3
V gene: TRBV5-1

CDR3 DNA: TGTGCCAGCAGCCCCGGGACAGCGAACACCGGGGAGCTGTTTTTT
CDR3 protein: CASSPGTANTGELFF
D gene: TRBD1
J gene: TRBJ2-2
V gene: TRBV5-4

CDR3 DNA: TGTGCCAGCAGCTTAGAGGCAGGGGAACAAGAGACCCAGTACTTC
CDR3 protein: CASSLEAGEQETQYF
D gene: .
J gene: TRBJ2-5
V gene: TRBV7-9

CDR3 DNA: TGTGCCAGCAACCCGACAGACAATCAGCCCCAGCATTTT
CDR3 protein: CASNPTDNQPQHF
D gene: .
J gene: TRBJ1-5
V gene: TRBV6-5